This T cell receptor beta chain was profiled in a study of blood T cells in healthy people across ages (dated by TCRdb to the mid-2010s). Background for the entire study: In model experiments, template switching captured roughly one uniquely barcoded TCR beta cDNA molecule for every two T cells. Using deep sequencing normalized with unique cDNA molecular identifiers, the study measured how TCR beta repertoire diversity changes with age. Four age groups were formed from the donors: young (average 16 years), middle-aged (approximately 41), aged (approximately 60) and long-lived (around 80). Two additional independent replicas of 1 million unique cDNA reads from the same blood draw were analyzed for two donors (one aged 18 to 30 and one aged 80 or older). Results the study describes overall, beyond this receptor: As age increased, observed TCR beta diversity per million T cells dropped in a roughly linear way, and a significant reduction was already evident by age 40. Observed TCR beta diversity correlated strongly with the percentage of naive T cells measured by flow cytometry. Donor CMV infection status was unknown, potentially confounding age-related changes in expanded clonotypes. Conclusive comparison of naive and antigen-experienced compartments was prevented by the profiling of bulk unsorted PBMCs. Estimates of total diversity from one million sequenced T cells were regarded as lower bounds and underestimates. Compared with the aged group, more naive CD4+ T cells, fewer expanded clones and increased TCR diversity were shown by the long-lived group, suggesting age selection.

Turning to this clonotype: What antigen it recognizes has not been identified. Base qualities are not at hand, and no much larger clone is one base apart.

The library was obtained by 5' RACE. TCRdb lists the instrument as Illumina HiSeq 2500. A second PCR of 7 to 11 cycles was performed with a sample-barcoded 5' primer and a J-beta primer mix. A unique molecular identifier was introduced onto each TCR beta cDNA molecule by a template-switch 5' adaptor carrying 12 random nucleotides. Each sample yielded at least 3 million CDR3-containing paired-end reads. All of the RNA was converted into first-strand cDNA using the Mint cDNA synthesis kit, with a TRBC-specific oligonucleotide serving as the primer. Following uracil-DNA glycosylase treatment, a first 18-cycle PCR with universal primers M1SS and BC2_uni_R was performed on all cDNA. On the authors' methods: For normalization, 1 million high-quality reads, each with a distinct molecular identifier, were randomly selected from each sample. Instead of being binned into consensus sequences, reads that shared molecular identifiers were thrown out. MiTCR, set to a Q25 quality threshold and the strictest error-elimination algorithm, was used for CDR3 identification, clonotype clustering and error correction. A nonparametric unseen species model with Euler transformation was used to estimate a lower bound on total TCR beta diversity. TCRdb applied fastp at Q25 and MiXCR to the public reads, then kept only in-frame beta chains. Every CDR3 protein is listed once, alongside the most common genes and DNA of its rows. These V and J calls rely on TCRdb rather than the paper's analysis. Present in this sample are about 780,000 distinct CDR3 sequences, 20% to 30% of which were seen just once. 3% of the sample lies in the top ten.

Systemically healthy Caucasian individuals from Russia, approximately 39 in total and aged about 6 to 100 years, were included as donors. Ten milliliters of peripheral blood were drawn from each donor into EDTA-treated Vacutainer tubes. Ficoll-Paque density-gradient centrifugation was used to isolate PBMCs, with at least 6.5 million per sample. Trizol reagent was used to extract total RNA from PBMCs, with at least 5 micrograms per sample. Naive CD45RAhigh/CD27high T cell percentages were measured by flow cytometry on a PBMC aliquot from every donor. These data were likewise used in another study, on T cells of mothers and their children. The second paper further reports: Nine systemically healthy Caucasian individuals served as donors, namely three mothers together with their six children. cDNA synthesis consumed the entire amount of extracted RNA, loaded at around 1.5 ug RNA in each 15 ul reaction. Sample barcodes and 2-4 random nucleotides were added via the M1S primer in the second PCR. More than 9 million TCR beta CDR3 reads were obtained from each mother, and 2.5 million to 3.5 million reads were obtained from each child. Thymic selection shapes the output of TCR recombination in a similar way in related and unrelated pairs, and inherited differences have a minor effect. Normalized repertoire overlap was always slightly but never significantly higher in related than unrelated mother-child pairs. No persistent microchimeric T cell clones were found, with a detection sensitivity of approximately 110 clones per million clonotypes. In the study, deep NGS was used to compare the TCR beta repertoires of mothers and children, and features distinguishing related mother-child pairs from unrelated individuals were sought. Mothers averaged about 40 +/- 4 years of age and children averaged about 10 +/- 4 years. After adapter ligation was performed with NEBNext reagents, the libraries were sequenced on an Illumina HiSeq 2000 with 100+100 nt paired-end reads. To prevent cross-contamination, the mother and child libraries were prepared a month apart and were sequenced in separate runs. Each donor had between about 450,000 and 2,300,000 distinct TCR beta clonotypes identified. Naive TCR beta clonotypes were estimated from low-frequency clonotypes matched to each donor's FACS-determined naive share, without sorting.

This TCR was recovered from a boy aged 5-17 years in good health. The sample was blood.

The DNA sequence is given as TGTGCCATCAGTGCTACTACTCCCACAGATACGCAGTATTTT. Translated, this is CAISATTPTDTQYF. Rearrangement joined TRBV10-3 to TRBJ2-3; the D gene remains uncertain. The CDR3 has 14 amino acids, counting the end cysteine and phenylalanine. Kept here is only the CDR3 DNA, which spans 42 bases and is read in frame from base 1. Cut back by 4 bases and 2 bases, the V and J ends lie 10 bases apart. From the germline V gene, CDR1 is ENHRY and CDR2 is SYGVKD.